This is a list of T cell receptor beta chains from one sample in a study of T cell responses to AZD1222 COVID-19 vaccine. This table comes from immunoSEQ multiplex PCR, and its TCRdb copy is limited to in-frame clones, with some not included. Among over 50,000 clones listed, roughly 84% were seen once. The starting material was peripheral blood, obtained on day 0 of AZD1222 vaccination. The receptors here all came from an adult in good health. CDR3s include the opening cysteine and the closing phenylalanine or tryptophan. Each record gives: clone size, J gene, D gene, CDR3 length, V gene, CDR3 protein, CDR3 DNA. The D gene is left open where the match is weak. For some rows the clone size is stated as once, few or many, or as a class when expanded; others skip it.

abundance: NA; j_gene: TRBJ2-7; d_gene: TRBD2; len: 14; v_gene: TRBV6-1; CDR3aa: CASSEGGGFYEQYF; CDR3nt: TGTGCCAGCAGTGAAGGGGGGGGATTCTACGAGCAGTACTTC
abundance: NA; j_gene: TRBJ1-4; d_gene: NA; len: 11; v_gene: TRBV2; CDR3aa: CASSVYEKLFF; CDR3nt: TGTGCCAGCAGTGTATATGAAAAACTGTTTTTT
abundance: NA; j_gene: TRBJ1-2; d_gene: NA; len: 15; v_gene: TRBV7-2; CDR3aa: CASRTSRGTDYGYTF; CDR3nt: TGTGCCAGCAGGACAAGTCGGGGGACGGACTATGGCTACACCTTC
abundance: NA; j_gene: TRBJ1-4; d_gene: TRBD1; len: 15; v_gene: TRBV2; CDR3aa: CASTPDRGTYEKLFF; CDR3nt: TGTGCCAGCACCCCAGACAGGGGTACGTATGAAAAACTGTTTTTT
abundance: NA; j_gene: TRBJ1-5; d_gene: NA; len: 12; v_gene: TRBV12-3/TRBV12-4; CDR3aa: CASSFGFQPQHF; CDR3nt: TGTGCCAGCAGTTTTGGGTTTCAGCCCCAGCATTTT
abundance: NA; j_gene: TRBJ1-6; d_gene: NA; len: 15; v_gene: TRBV11-2; CDR3aa: CASSLGGGNHSPLHF; CDR3nt: TGTGCCAGCAGCTTAGGGGGAGGTAACCATTCACCCCTCCACTTT
abundance: NA; j_gene: TRBJ2-7; d_gene: TRBD1; len: 15; v_gene: TRBV6-5; CDR3aa: CASSTPGTGSYEQYF; CDR3nt: TGTGCCAGCAGCACCCCCGGGACAGGGTCCTACGAGCAGTACTTC
abundance: NA; j_gene: TRBJ1-5; d_gene: NA; len: 14; v_gene: TRBV6-2/TRBV6-3; CDR3aa: CASSYMAANQPQHF; CDR3nt: TGTGCCAGCAGTTATATGGCAGCTAATCAGCCCCAGCATTTT
abundance: NA; j_gene: TRBJ2-2; d_gene: NA; len: 15; v_gene: TRBV5-5; CDR3aa: CASSLTGPRTGELFF; CDR3nt: TGTGCCAGCAGCTTGACAGGCCCGAGGACCGGGGAGCTGTTTTTT
abundance: NA; j_gene: TRBJ2-1; d_gene: NA; len: 16; v_gene: TRBV3-1/TRBV3-2; CDR3aa: CASSPARGAGWYEQFF; CDR3nt: TGTGCCAGCAGCCCAGCGCGGGGAGCGGGTTGGTATGAGCAGTTCTTC
abundance: NA; j_gene: TRBJ2-3; d_gene: NA; len: 14; v_gene: TRBV30; CDR3aa: CAWSSGGGTDTQYF; CDR3nt: TGTGCCTGGAGTTCGGGGGGCGGCACAGATACGCAGTATTTT
abundance: NA; j_gene: TRBJ1-3; d_gene: NA; len: 17; v_gene: TRBV5-5; CDR3aa: CASSPAGPKNSGNTIYF; CDR3nt: TGTGCCAGCAGCCCCGCCGGGCCTAAAAACTCTGGAAACACCATATATTTT
abundance: NA; j_gene: TRBJ1-6; d_gene: NA; len: 17; v_gene: TRBV5-4; CDR3aa: CASSSGGASSYNSPLHF; CDR3nt: TGTGCCAGCAGCTCCGGGGGCGCCAGCTCCTATAATTCACCCCTCCACTTT
abundance: few; j_gene: TRBJ2-7; d_gene: NA; len: 13; v_gene: TRBV2; CDR3aa: CASSVLQGYEQYF; CDR3nt: TGTGCCAGCAGTGTACTACAGGGTTACGAGCAGTACTTC
abundance: once; j_gene: TRBJ2-7; d_gene: NA; len: 14; v_gene: TRBV11-2; CDR3aa: CASSLGVRGYEQYF; CDR3nt: TGTGCCAGCAGCTTAGGGGTCAGGGGTTACGAGCAGTACTTC
abundance: NA; j_gene: TRBJ1-2; d_gene: NA; len: 14; v_gene: TRBV5-4; CDR3aa: CASSSPNQPGGYTF; CDR3nt: TGTGCCAGCAGCAGCCCCAACCAACCTGGGGGCTACACCTTC
abundance: NA; j_gene: TRBJ2-7; d_gene: NA; len: 14; v_gene: TRBV11-2; CDR3aa: CASSSHPWRDEQYF; CDR3nt: TGTGCCAGCAGCTCCCACCCTTGGCGGGACGAGCAGTACTTC
abundance: NA; j_gene: TRBJ1-5; d_gene: NA; len: 13; v_gene: TRBV6-1; CDR3aa: CASSEVWNQPQHF; CDR3nt: TGTGCCAGCAGTGAAGTCTGGAATCAGCCCCAGCATTTT
abundance: NA; j_gene: TRBJ2-7; d_gene: NA; len: 14; v_gene: TRBV15; CDR3aa: CATSRDGVLYEQYF; CDR3nt: TGTGCCACCAGCAGAGACGGCGTCCTCTACGAGCAGTACTTC
abundance: NA; j_gene: TRBJ1-3; d_gene: NA; len: 16; v_gene: TRBV9; CDR3aa: CASSAYGFYSGNTIYF; CDR3nt: TGTGCCAGCAGCGCGTACGGGTTCTACTCTGGAAACACCATATATTTT
abundance: NA; j_gene: TRBJ1-1; d_gene: TRBD1; len: 15; v_gene: TRBV7-2; CDR3aa: CASSLMDRGHTEAFF; CDR3nt: TGTGCCAGCAGCTTGATGGACAGGGGGCATACTGAAGCTTTCTTT
abundance: NA; j_gene: TRBJ2-7; d_gene: TRBD2; len: 14; v_gene: TRBV5-6; CDR3aa: CASSLGLADYEQYF; CDR3nt: TGTGCCAGCAGCTTAGGACTAGCAGACTACGAGCAGTACTTC
abundance: few; j_gene: TRBJ2-7; d_gene: NA; len: 15; v_gene: TRBV5-8; CDR3aa: CASSLRSGRSYEQYF; CDR3nt: TGTGCCAGCAGCTTACGGTCAGGCAGATCCTACGAGCAGTACTTC
abundance: NA; j_gene: TRBJ1-6; d_gene: NA; len: 13; v_gene: TRBV5-1; CDR3aa: CASSPDGNSPLHF; CDR3nt: TGCGCCAGCAGCCCTGACGGGAATTCACCCCTCCACTTT
abundance: NA; j_gene: TRBJ2-2; d_gene: NA; len: 17; v_gene: TRBV7-9; CDR3aa: CASSLDEVPLNTGELFF; CDR3nt: TGTGCCAGCAGCTTAGACGAGGTTCCCCTTAACACCGGGGAGCTGTTTTTT
abundance: NA; j_gene: TRBJ1-2; d_gene: NA; len: 14; v_gene: TRBV9; CDR3aa: CASGGGTLNYGYTF; CDR3nt: TGTGCCAGTGGAGGGGGGACTTTAAACTATGGCTACACCTTC
abundance: NA; j_gene: TRBJ1-1; d_gene: NA; len: 13; v_gene: TRBV7-2; CDR3aa: CASSGDTYTEAFF; CDR3nt: TGTGCCAGCAGCGGAGACACGTACACTGAAGCTTTCTTT
abundance: NA; j_gene: TRBJ2-1; d_gene: TRBD1; len: 11; v_gene: TRBV12-3/TRBV12-4; CDR3aa: CASRTTGLQFF; CDR3nt: TGTGCCAGCAGAACGACAGGGTTGCAGTTCTTC
abundance: NA; j_gene: TRBJ1-6; d_gene: NA; len: 14; v_gene: TRBV25-1; CDR3aa: CASSKGMYNSPLHF; CDR3nt: TGTGCCAGCAGTAAGGGAATGTATAATTCACCCCTCCACTTT
abundance: NA; j_gene: TRBJ2-6; d_gene: TRBD1; len: 20; v_gene: TRBV19; CDR3aa: CASSIVPPGTGVSGANVLTF; CDR3nt: TGTGCCAGTAGTATAGTGCCTCCCGGGACAGGGGTATCTGGGGCCAACGTCCTGACTTTC
abundance: NA; j_gene: TRBJ2-2; d_gene: TRBD1; len: 15; v_gene: TRBV5-4; CDR3aa: CASSLRQGAGGELFF; CDR3nt: TGTGCCAGCAGCTTGAGACAGGGGGCAGGCGGGGAGCTGTTTTTT
abundance: NA; j_gene: TRBJ1-1; d_gene: NA; len: 13; v_gene: TRBV2; CDR3aa: CASGVFMNTEAFF; CDR3nt: TGTGCCAGCGGGGTTTTTATGAACACTGAAGCTTTCTTT
abundance: NA; j_gene: TRBJ1-5; d_gene: TRBD1; len: 15; v_gene: TRBV6-2/TRBV6-3; CDR3aa: CASSRTGLLNQPQHF; CDR3nt: TGTGCCAGCAGTAGGACAGGGCTCCTCAATCAGCCCCAGCATTTT
abundance: NA; j_gene: TRBJ1-1; d_gene: NA; len: 15; v_gene: TRBV13; CDR3aa: CASSLVRDTNTEAFF; CDR3nt: TGTGCCAGCAGCCTTGTGAGGGATACGAACACTGAAGCTTTCTTT
abundance: NA; j_gene: TRBJ1-2; d_gene: TRBD1; len: 16; v_gene: TRBV10-3; CDR3aa: CAISVTGTGSSYGYTF; CDR3nt: TGTGCCATCAGTGTCACCGGGACAGGTTCGTCCTATGGCTACACCTTC
abundance: NA; j_gene: TRBJ2-3; d_gene: TRBD2; len: 17; v_gene: TRBV3-1/TRBV3-2; CDR3aa: CASSRPMGGLVPDTQYF; CDR3nt: TGTGCCAGCAGCCGACCGATGGGGGGACTAGTGCCAGATACGCAGTATTTT
abundance: NA; j_gene: TRBJ1-6; d_gene: NA; len: 19; v_gene: TRBV6-1; CDR3aa: CASSETTHSRRQYNSPLHF; CDR3nt: TGTGCCAGCAGTGAAACAACCCATTCCCGCCGACAGTATAATTCACCCCTCCACTTT
abundance: many; j_gene: TRBJ1-5; d_gene: NA; len: 18; v_gene: TRBV19; CDR3aa: CASSTKTAGTYSNQPQHF; CDR3nt: TGTGCCAGTAGTACTAAGACAGCCGGAACCTATAGCAATCAGCCCCAGCATTTT
abundance: NA; j_gene: TRBJ1-1; d_gene: NA; len: 13; v_gene: TRBV12-3/TRBV12-4; CDR3aa: CASSKGGDTEAFF; CDR3nt: TGTGCCAGCAGTAAGGGGGGGGACACTGAAGCTTTCTTT
abundance: NA; j_gene: TRBJ2-1; d_gene: TRBD2; len: 14; v_gene: TRBV29-1; CDR3aa: CSVEASGAYNEQFF; CDR3nt: TGCAGCGTTGAGGCTAGCGGGGCCTACAATGAGCAGTTCTTC